This T cell receptor (beta chain) emerged from a study of T cell changes during pregnancy in multiple sclerosis. Libraries were prepared by immunoSEQ multiplex PCR; TCRdb keeps only in-frame clonotypes and omits some of them. The repertoire has around 77,000 clones, around nine tenths of them found once; the top ten carry over 1%. Unmatched junction bases numbered 13, after V lost 4 bases and J lost 3 bases. The CDR3 is made up of 20 amino acids. Germline values: CDR1 LNHDA, CDR2 SQIVND (reference sequence). The chain combines TRBV19 with TRBJ2-3; 16 bases agree with TRBD2. Here the sequenced sample was peripheral blood, taken in the third trimester of pregnancy. This sequence was found in a female donor with multiple sclerosis, enrolled in a pregnancy study. DNA for the CDR3: TGTGCCAGTAGTACAACGCCGGGACTAGCGGGAGGGCCGGGGACAGATACGCAGTATTTT. Protein: CASSTTPGLAGGPGTDTQYF.